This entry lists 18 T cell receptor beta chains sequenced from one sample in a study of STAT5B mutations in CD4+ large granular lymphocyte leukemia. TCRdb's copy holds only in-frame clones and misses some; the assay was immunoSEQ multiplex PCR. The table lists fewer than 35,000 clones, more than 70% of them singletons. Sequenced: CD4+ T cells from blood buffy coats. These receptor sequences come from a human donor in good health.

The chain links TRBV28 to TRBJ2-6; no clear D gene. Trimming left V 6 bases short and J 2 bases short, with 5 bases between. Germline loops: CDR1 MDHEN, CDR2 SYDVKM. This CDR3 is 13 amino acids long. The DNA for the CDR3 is TGTGCCAGCAGCCTACCTGGGGCCAACGTCCTGACTTTC. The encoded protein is CASSLPGANVLTF.

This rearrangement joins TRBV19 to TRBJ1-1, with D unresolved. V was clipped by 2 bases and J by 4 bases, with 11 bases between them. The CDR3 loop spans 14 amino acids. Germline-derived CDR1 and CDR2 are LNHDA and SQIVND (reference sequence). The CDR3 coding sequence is TGTGCCAGTAGTATAATCGCGGGTAGCACTGAAGCTTTCTTT. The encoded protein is CASSIIAGSTEAFF.

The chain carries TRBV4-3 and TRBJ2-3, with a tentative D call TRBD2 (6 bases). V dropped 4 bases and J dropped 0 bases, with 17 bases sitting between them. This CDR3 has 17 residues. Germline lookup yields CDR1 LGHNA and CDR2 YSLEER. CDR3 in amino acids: CASSLSLAQRSTDTQYF. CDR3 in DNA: TGCGCCAGCAGCCTGAGTCTAGCGCAAAGAAGCACAGATACGCAGTATTTT.

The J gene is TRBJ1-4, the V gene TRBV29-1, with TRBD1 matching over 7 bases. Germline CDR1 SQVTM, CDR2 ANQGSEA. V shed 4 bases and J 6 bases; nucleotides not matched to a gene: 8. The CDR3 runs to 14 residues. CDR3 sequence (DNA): TGCAGCGTTGGACAGGGAGGCTTATATGAAAAACTGTTTTTT. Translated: CSVGQGGLYEKLFF.

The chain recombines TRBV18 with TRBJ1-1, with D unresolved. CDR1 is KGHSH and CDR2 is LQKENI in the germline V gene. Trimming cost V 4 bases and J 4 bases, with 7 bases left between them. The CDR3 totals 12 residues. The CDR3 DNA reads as TGTGCCAGCTCACAGACGACCACTGAAGCTTTCTTT. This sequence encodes CASSQTTTEAFF.

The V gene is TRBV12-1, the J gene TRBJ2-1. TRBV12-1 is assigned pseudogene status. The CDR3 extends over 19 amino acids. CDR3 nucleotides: TGTGCCAGCAGCCCGCCGGCGGACGAGCCACGTAGTACCTACAATGAGCAGTTCTTC. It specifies CASSPPADEPRSTYNEQFF.

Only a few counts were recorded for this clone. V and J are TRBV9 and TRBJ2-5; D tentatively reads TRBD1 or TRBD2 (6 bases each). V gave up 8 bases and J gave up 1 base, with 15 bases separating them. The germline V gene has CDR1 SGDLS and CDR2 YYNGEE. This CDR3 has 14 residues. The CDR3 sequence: CASGGGSGQETQYF. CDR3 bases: TGTGCCAGTGGAGGGGGGTCGGGCCAAGAGACCCAGTACTTC. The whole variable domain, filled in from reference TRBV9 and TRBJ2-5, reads DSGVTQTPKHLITATGQRVTLRCSPRSGDLSVYWYQQSLDQGLQFLIQYYNGEERAKGNILERFSAQQFPDLHSELNLSSLELGDSALYFCASGGGSGQETQYFGPGTRLLVL.

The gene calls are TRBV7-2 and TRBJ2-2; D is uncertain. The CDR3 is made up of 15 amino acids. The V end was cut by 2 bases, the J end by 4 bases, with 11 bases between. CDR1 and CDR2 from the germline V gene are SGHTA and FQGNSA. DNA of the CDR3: TGTGCCAGCAGCTTACTTACTATACTCACCGGGGAGCTGTTTTTT. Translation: CASSLLTILTGELFF.

The CDR3: CASSPNEATNEKLFF. CDR3 bases: TGTGCCAGCTCACCTAATGAAGCAACTAATGAAAAACTGTTTTTT. The V and J genes are TRBV18 and TRBJ1-4; D not resolved. The CDR3 is 15 amino acids. V lost 3 bases to trimming and J lost 0 bases, with 8 bases between them. Germline CDR1 and CDR2: KGHSH and LQKENI.

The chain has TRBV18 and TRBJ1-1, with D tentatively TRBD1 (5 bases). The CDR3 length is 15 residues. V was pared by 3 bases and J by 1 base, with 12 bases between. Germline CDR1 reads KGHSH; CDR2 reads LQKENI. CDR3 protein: CASSPATVKNTEAFF. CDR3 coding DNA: TGTGCCAGCTCACCTGCGACAGTGAAGAACACTGAAGCTTTCTTT.

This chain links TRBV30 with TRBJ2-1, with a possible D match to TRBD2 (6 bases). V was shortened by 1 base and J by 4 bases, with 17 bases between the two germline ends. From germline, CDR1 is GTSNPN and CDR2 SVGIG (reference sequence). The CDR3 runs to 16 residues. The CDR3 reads CAWSGGWASAYNEQFF. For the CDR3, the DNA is TGTGCCTGGAGTGGAGGGTGGGCTAGCGCTTACAATGAGCAGTTCTTC.

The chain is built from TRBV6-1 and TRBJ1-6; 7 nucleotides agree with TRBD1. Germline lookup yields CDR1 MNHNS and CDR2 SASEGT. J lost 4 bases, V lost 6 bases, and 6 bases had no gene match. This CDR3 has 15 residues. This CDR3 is CASRVGQLYNSPLHF. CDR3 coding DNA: TGTGCCAGCAGGGTGGGACAGCTGTATAATTCACCCCTCCACTTT.

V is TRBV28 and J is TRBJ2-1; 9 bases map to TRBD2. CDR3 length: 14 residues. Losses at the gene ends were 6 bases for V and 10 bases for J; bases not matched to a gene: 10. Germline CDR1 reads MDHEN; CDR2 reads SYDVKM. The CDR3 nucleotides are TGTGCCAGCAGAAATCCGGGACTAGCATGGGAGCAGTTCTTC. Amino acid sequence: CASRNPGLAWEQFF.

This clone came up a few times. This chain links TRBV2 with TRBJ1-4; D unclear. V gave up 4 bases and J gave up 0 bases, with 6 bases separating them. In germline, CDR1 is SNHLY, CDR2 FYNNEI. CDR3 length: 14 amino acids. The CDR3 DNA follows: TGTGCCAGCAGTGTACGCCCAACTAATGAAAAACTGTTTTTT. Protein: CASSVRPTNEKLFF.

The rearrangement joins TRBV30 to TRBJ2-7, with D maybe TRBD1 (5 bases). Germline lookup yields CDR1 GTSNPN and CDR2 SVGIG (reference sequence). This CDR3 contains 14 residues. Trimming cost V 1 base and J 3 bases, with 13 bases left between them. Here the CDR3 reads CAWSGGFRGYEQYF. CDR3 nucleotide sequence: TGTGCCTGGAGTGGGGGATTTAGGGGCTACGAGCAGTACTTC.

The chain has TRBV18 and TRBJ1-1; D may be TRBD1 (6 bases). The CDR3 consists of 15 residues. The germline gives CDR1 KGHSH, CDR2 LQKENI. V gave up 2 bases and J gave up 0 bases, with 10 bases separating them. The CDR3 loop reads CASSPYSGVNTEAFF. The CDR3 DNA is TGTGCCAGCTCACCATATTCAGGGGTGAACACTGAAGCTTTCTTT. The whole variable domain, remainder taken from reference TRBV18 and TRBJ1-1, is NAGVMQNPRHLVRRRGQEARLRCSPMKGHSHVYWYRQLPEEGLKFMVYLQKENIIDESGMPKERFSAEFPKEGPSILRIQQVVRGDSAAYFCASSPYSGVNTEAFFGQGTRLTVV.

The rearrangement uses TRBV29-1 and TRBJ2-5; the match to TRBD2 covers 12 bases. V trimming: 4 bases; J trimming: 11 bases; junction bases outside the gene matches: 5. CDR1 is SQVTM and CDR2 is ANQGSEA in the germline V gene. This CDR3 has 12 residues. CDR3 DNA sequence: TGCAGCGTTGTGACTAGCGGGGGTGAGCAGTACTTC. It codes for CSVVTSGGEQYF.

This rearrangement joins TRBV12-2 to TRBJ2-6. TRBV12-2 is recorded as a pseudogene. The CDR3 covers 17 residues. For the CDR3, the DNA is TGTGCAAGTCGCTCGGGGGCTTACAGGGTGTGGGCCAACGTCCTGACTTTC. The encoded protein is CASRSGAYRVWANVLTF.